These 2 T cell receptor beta chains originate from one sample sequenced in a study of T cell responses to AZD1222 COVID-19 vaccine. Sequencing used immunoSEQ multiplex PCR; TCRdb keeps in-frame clones, though not all of them. The sample holds around 150,000 clones, 90% to 95% seen once. Sequencing used peripheral blood, obtained 28 days after the second AZD1222 dose. Source of these receptors: an adult who received the AZD1222 COVID-19 vaccine.

The chain has TRBV4-3 and TRBJ2-1; 11 bases agree with TRBD1. The CDR3 extends over 17 amino acids. In germline, CDR1 is LGHNA, CDR2 YSLEER. The junction had 9 bases not matched to a gene; V was cut back by 1 base and J by 7 bases. CDR3 region: CASSQGLWDRGRNEQFF. CDR3 DNA: TGCGCCAGCAGCCAAGGATTATGGGACAGGGGGAGAAATGAGCAGTTCTTC.

This sequence joins TRBV3-1 (or the pseudogene TRBV3-2) and TRBJ1-6; D gene uncertain. Germline V gene sequence: CDR1 LGHDT, CDR2 YNNKEL (reference sequence). V shed 0 bases and J shed 5 bases, with 8 bases lying between them. This CDR3 region has 15 residues. CDR3 sequence (DNA): TGTGCCAGCAGCCAAGATCGTCAGGATAATTCACCCCTCCACTTT. As protein: CASSQDRQDNSPLHF.